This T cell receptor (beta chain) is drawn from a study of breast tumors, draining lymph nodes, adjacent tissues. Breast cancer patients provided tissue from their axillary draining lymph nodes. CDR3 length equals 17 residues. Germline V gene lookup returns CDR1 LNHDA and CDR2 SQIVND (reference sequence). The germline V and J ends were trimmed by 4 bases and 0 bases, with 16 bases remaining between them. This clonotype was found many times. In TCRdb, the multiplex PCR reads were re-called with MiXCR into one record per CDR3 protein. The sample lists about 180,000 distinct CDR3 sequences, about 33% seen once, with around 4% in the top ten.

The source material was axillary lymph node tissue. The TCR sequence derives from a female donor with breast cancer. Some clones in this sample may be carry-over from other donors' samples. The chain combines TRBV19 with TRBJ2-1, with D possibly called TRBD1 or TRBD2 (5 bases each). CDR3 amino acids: CASSNLWDRSSYNEQFF. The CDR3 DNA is TGTGCCAGTAGTAACCTATGGGACCGAAGCTCCTACAATGAGCAGTTCTTC.